Presented here are 27 T cell receptor beta chains from one specimen sequenced in a study of blood T cell repertoires in COVID-19. Clones were sequenced by immunoSEQ multiplex PCR, and TCRdb holds only the in-frame ones, with some missing. This sample has approximately 65,000 clones, with roughly 80% found just once. The sequencing input was peripheral blood. The receptor set was obtained from an elderly woman with active or convalescent COVID-19.

CDR3 in amino acids: CASSPNWGDTEAFF. The CDR3 DNA reads as TGCGCCAGCAGTCCTAATTGGGGCGACACTGAAGCTTTCTTT. The chain uses TRBV5-1 and TRBJ1-1; D is perhaps TRBD1 (5 bases). Trimming took off 5 bases at V and 3 bases at J, with 14 bases between the two ends. Germline V gene sequence: CDR1 SGHRS, CDR2 YFSETQ. This CDR3 spans 14 amino acids.

V gene TRBV9 combines with J gene TRBJ1-1; 10 positions agree with TRBD1. In germline, CDR1 is SGDLS, CDR2 YYNGEE. The CDR3 covers 15 residues. J lost 4 bases, V lost 4 bases, and 7 bases had no gene match. The CDR3 is CASSPRTGGITEAFF. The CDR3 coding sequence is TGTGCCAGCAGCCCGCGGACAGGGGGGATCACTGAAGCTTTCTTT.

V gene TRBV19 combines with J gene TRBJ1-1; D gene uncertain. Germline loops: CDR1 LNHDA, CDR2 SQIVND (reference sequence). The CDR3 runs 18 residues. The V and J ends lost 3 bases and 4 bases respectively, with 24 bases between them. The DNA for the CDR3 is TGTGCCAGTAGTATCTTGATTGGTGGGTTTGGGCTGGGCACTGAAGCTTTCTTT. Its translation: CASSILIGGFGLGTEAFF.

The chain uses TRBV7-9 and TRBJ2-7; 10 nucleotides match TRBD2. V dropped 4 bases and J dropped 4; count of bases not matched to a gene: 4. The CDR3 covers 14 residues. Per germline, CDR1 SEHNR and CDR2 FQNEAQ (reference sequence). CDR3 residues: CASSSTSGEYEQYF. As DNA, the CDR3 is TGTGCCAGCAGCTCAACTAGCGGGGAATACGAGCAGTACTTC.

The chain links TRBV5-1 to TRBJ1-4; D ambiguous. This CDR3 is built from 14 residues. The germline gives CDR1 SGHRS, CDR2 YFSETQ. V was cut by 0 bases and J by 1 base, with 4 bases left in between. The chain's CDR3 is CASSLAGTNEKLFF. For the CDR3, the DNA is TGCGCCAGCAGCTTGGCGGGAACTAATGAAAAACTGTTTTTT.

The chain uses TRBV3-1 (or the pseudogene TRBV3-2) and TRBJ1-2; 9 bases line up with TRBD1. The CDR3 consists of 15 residues. Germline-derived CDR1 and CDR2 are LGHDT and YNNKEL (reference sequence). Trimming cost V 6 bases and J 7 bases; bases outside gene matches: 12. This chain's CDR3 is CASSYLGGQGLGYTF. As DNA, the CDR3 is TGTGCCAGCAGTTACCTCGGGGGACAGGGTCTTGGCTACACCTTC.

V gene TRBV18 combines with J gene TRBJ2-1; 10 bases fit TRBD2. From germline, CDR1 is KGHSH and CDR2 LQKENI. The ends lost 6 bases at V and 2 bases at J; junction bases unmatched: 4. The CDR3 is made up of 15 amino acids. The CDR3 sequence is CASSQLAGTYNEQFF. The CDR3 DNA reads TGTGCCAGCTCCCAACTAGCGGGGACCTACAATGAGCAGTTCTTC.

The V and J genes are TRBV3-1 (or the pseudogene TRBV3-2) and TRBJ2-3; D uncertain. The V end lost 2 bases, the J end lost 4 bases, and 7 bases lay between the germline ends. Germline V gene data show CDR1 as LGHDT and CDR2 as YNNKEL (reference sequence). This CDR3 region has 13 residues. This chain's CDR3 is CASSQIISDTQYF. The CDR3 coding sequence is TGTGCCAGCAGCCAAATAATCTCAGATACGCAGTATTTT.

This chain links TRBV7-8 with TRBJ1-6, with D unresolved. Germline lookup yields CDR1 SGHVS and CDR2 FQNEAQ. The CDR3 is made up of 15 amino acids. The V end lost 5 bases, the J end lost 7 bases, and 15 bases lay between the germline ends. The CDR3 sequence is CASSPAGPENSPLHF. In DNA form, the CDR3 reads TGTGCCAGCAGCCCTGCGGGCCCAGAAAATTCACCCCTCCACTTT.

The chain recombines TRBV29-1 with TRBJ2-5, with 11 bases matching TRBD2. The CDR3 has 14 amino acids. Trimming cost V 4 bases and J 5 bases; bases outside gene matches: 6. Germline CDR1 reads SQVTM; CDR2 reads ANQGSEA. The CDR3 DNA is TGCAGCGTTGGACTAGCGGGGACGCGGGAGACCCAGTACTTC. Translating gives CSVGLAGTRETQYF.

The chain joins TRBV2 to TRBJ2-5, with 7 bases aligning to TRBD2. Germline trimming cut 7 bases from V and 4 bases from J; bases unmatched to any gene: 6. Per the germline V gene, CDR1 is SNHLY and CDR2 is FYNNEI. The CDR3 contains 13 residues. DNA of the CDR3: TGTGCCAGCACAATCGGGAGGCGAGAGACCCAGTACTTC. This translates into CASTIGRRETQYF.

This clone was seen once. This chain's CDR3 is CATSRDGGRTGYEQYF. CDR3 in DNA: TGTGCCACCAGCAGAGATGGGGGGAGGACCGGTTACGAGCAGTACTTC. V is TRBV15 and J is TRBJ2-7, with D possibly matching TRBD2 (6 bases). In germline, CDR1 is LNHNV, CDR2 YYDKDF (reference sequence). The V gene lost 0 bases and the J gene lost 4 bases, with 16 bases spanning the gap. The CDR3 extends over 16 amino acids.

This clone has a handful of counts. The V gene is TRBV27, the J gene TRBJ1-5, with D maybe TRBD1 (6 bases). V was shortened by 4 bases and J by 0 bases, with 13 bases between the two germline ends. Germline CDR1 is MNHEY and CDR2 is SMNVEV (reference sequence). The CDR3 is made up of 16 amino acids. The CDR3 coding sequence is TGTGCCAGCAGTTCCTCCACAGGGTTTAGCAATCAGCCCCAGCATTTT. Translating gives CASSSSTGFSNQPQHF.

This sequence joins TRBV25-1 and TRBJ2-7; possible D gene TRBD1, 7 bases. The CDR3 covers 16 residues. Trimming removed 3 bases from V and 5 bases from J, with 20 bases in between. Germline values: CDR1 MGHDK, CDR2 SYGVNS. The CDR3 DNA is TGTGCCAGCAGTGACCCAACCGCCAGGGGGGATAACGAGCAGTACTTC. This sequence encodes CASSDPTARGDNEQYF.

This sequence joins TRBV10-1 and TRBJ1-2; D is unresolved. CDR3 size: 13 residues. Germline V lookup: CDR1 WNHNN, CDR2 SYGVQD (reference sequence). V was clipped by 5 bases and J by 1 base, with 8 bases between them. The CDR3 spells CASSPGSNYGYTF. CDR3 DNA sequence: TGCGCCAGCAGTCCAGGCAGTAACTATGGCTACACCTTC.

This clone was counted a single time. The chain uses TRBV11-2 and TRBJ1-1; 8 bases are shared with TRBD1. Germline V gene data show CDR1 as SGHAT and CDR2 as FQNNGV. The length of the CDR3 is 16 residues. V lost 1 base to trimming and J lost 4 bases; unmatched junction nucleotides: 8. The CDR3 DNA is TGTGCCAGCAGCTTAGTGGCAGGGGGCAGCGGCACTGAAGCTTTCTTT. Protein sequence: CASSLVAGGSGTEAFF.

The chain recombines TRBV12-3 or TRBV12-4 with TRBJ2-5; D might be TRBD1 (6 bases). The CDR3 is made up of 13 amino acids. V lost 5 bases, J lost 2 bases, and 9 bases lay in between. CDR3 sequence: CASSPGHQETQYF. The CDR3 bases are TGTGCCAGCAGTCCGGGACATCAAGAGACCCAGTACTTC.

The chain carries TRBV19 and TRBJ2-1; 9 positions match TRBD1. The ends lost 6 bases at V and 6 bases at J; junction bases unmatched: 12. Germline V gives CDR1 LNHDA, CDR2 SQIVND (reference sequence). This CDR3 has 16 residues. The CDR3 DNA is TGTGCCAGTAGCAGCCCCGGGACAGGGTCAGTCAATGAGCAGTTCTTC. It specifies CASSSPGTGSVNEQFF. The full variable domain, completed using reference TRBV19 and TRBJ2-1, is DGGITQSPKYLFRKEGQNVTLSCEQNLNHDAMYWYRQDPGQGLRLIYYSQIVNDFQKGDIAEGYSVSREKKESFPLTVTSAQKNPTAFYLCASSSPGTGSVNEQFFGPGTRLTVL.

The chain joins TRBV18 to TRBJ1-1; D gene uncertain. This CDR3 has 12 amino acids. V gave up 8 bases and J gave up 2 bases, with 9 bases separating them. The germline CDR1 and CDR2 sequences are KGHSH and LQKENI. Written as DNA, the CDR3 is TGTGCCAGCGGCAGGTCAAACACTGAAGCTTTCTTT. It encodes CASGRSNTEAFF. Combining the CDR3 with reference TRBV18 and TRBJ1-1 gives the whole variable domain NAGVMQNPRHLVRRRGQEARLRCSPMKGHSHVYWYRQLPEEGLKFMVYLQKENIIDESGMPKERFSAEFPKEGPSILRIQQVVRGDSAAYFCASGRSNTEAFFGQGTRLTVV.

The J gene is TRBJ2-2, the V gene TRBV19; 8 nucleotides line up with TRBD2. V was pared by 6 bases and J by 8 bases, with 11 bases of the junction left unmatched. Germline CDR1 and CDR2: LNHDA and SQIVND (reference sequence). The CDR3 is 15 amino acids. In DNA form, the CDR3 reads TGTGCCAGTAGGAACCCGGGACTAGGGACGGGGGAGCTGTTTTTT. Translation gives CASRNPGLGTGELFF.

This chain connects TRBV5-4 to TRBJ2-2; 11 positions agree with TRBD2. Germline trimming cut 9 bases from V and 5 bases from J; bases unmatched to any gene: 12. The germline gives CDR1 SGHNT, CDR2 YYREEE (reference sequence). This CDR3 has 16 residues. The CDR3 here is CATAYSGGAGTGELFF. The CDR3 DNA follows: TGTGCCACCGCCTATAGCGGGGGGGCCGGGACCGGGGAGCTGTTTTTT. Supplemented by reference TRBV5-4 and TRBJ2-2, the full variable domain reads ETGVTQSPTHLIKTRGQQVTLRCSSQSGHNTVSWYQQALGQGPQFIFQYYREEENGRGNFPPRFSGLQFPNYSSELNVNALELDDSALYLCATAYSGGAGTGELFFGEGSRLTVL.

CDR3 loop: CASSQGANYGYTF. The CDR3 region has the DNA TGTGCCAGCAGCCAAGGGGCGAACTATGGCTACACCTTC. The chain recombines TRBV3-1 (or the pseudogene TRBV3-2) with TRBJ1-2; D not certain. Germline assignment: CDR1 LGHDT and CDR2 YNNKEL (reference sequence). The CDR3 is made up of 13 amino acids. The V end lost 1 base, the J end lost 2 bases, and 5 bases lay between the germline ends.

The rearrangement joins TRBV3-1 (or the pseudogene TRBV3-2) to TRBJ1-1; D uncertain. V was clipped by 4 bases and J by 5 bases, with 11 bases between them. Germline V gene sequence: CDR1 LGHDT, CDR2 YNNKEL (reference sequence). The CDR3 runs 13 residues. The CDR3 DNA is TGTGCCAGCAGCCCTGAATGGAGGACTGAAGCTTTCTTT. Translation: CASSPEWRTEAFF.

This chain joins TRBV6-5 and TRBJ1-5, with 8 bases aligning to TRBD1. V dropped 5 bases and J dropped 10; count of bases not matched to a gene: 7. The CDR3 loop spans 13 amino acids. Per the germline V gene, CDR1 is MNHEY and CDR2 is SVGAGI. The CDR3: CASSKDRDRPQHF. Written as DNA, the CDR3 is TGTGCCAGCAGTAAGGACAGGGACAGACCCCAGCATTTT.

The gene calls are TRBV5-6 and TRBJ2-5, with 8 nucleotides matching TRBD2. Germline CDR1 and CDR2: SGHDT and YYEEEE. The CDR3 has 14 residues. V lost 4 bases to trimming and J lost 5 bases; unmatched junction nucleotides: 7. The CDR3, as DNA: TGTGCCAGCAGCCTGAGACTAGCGCGGGAGACCCAGTACTTC. Its protein is CASSLRLARETQYF. Full variable domain (remainder filled in from reference TRBV5-6 and TRBJ2-5): DAGVTQSPTHLIKTRGQQVTLRCSPKSGHDTVSWYQQALGQGPQFIFQYYEEEERQRGNFPDRFSGHQFPNYSSELNVNALLLGDSALYLCASSLRLARETQYFGPGTRLLVL.

This chain connects TRBV5-5 to TRBJ1-1; 8 bases fit TRBD1. This CDR3 spans 15 amino acids. The germline V gene has CDR1 SGHKS and CDR2 YYEKEE (reference sequence). The ends lost 4 bases at V and 0 bases at J; junction bases unmatched: 5. For the CDR3, the DNA is TGTGCCAGCAGCGATAGACAGGGGATGAACACTGAAGCTTTCTTT. Protein product: CASSDRQGMNTEAFF. Variable domain in full (rest from reference TRBV5-5 and TRBJ1-1): DAGVTQSPTHLIKTRGQQVTLRCSPISGHKSVSWYQQVLGQGPQFIFQYYEKEERGRGNFPDRFSARQFPNYSSELNVNALLLGDSALYLCASSDRQGMNTEAFFGQGTRLTVV.

The CDR3 reads CASGLMTNTEAFF. The CDR3 bases are TGTGCTAGTGGTTTGATGACAAACACTGAAGCTTTCTTT. The chain is built from TRBV12-5 and TRBJ1-1; D unresolved. Germline loops: CDR1 LGHNT, CDR2 FRNRAP. The germline V and J ends were trimmed by 2 bases and 2 bases, with 6 bases remaining between them. The CDR3 has 13 amino acids.